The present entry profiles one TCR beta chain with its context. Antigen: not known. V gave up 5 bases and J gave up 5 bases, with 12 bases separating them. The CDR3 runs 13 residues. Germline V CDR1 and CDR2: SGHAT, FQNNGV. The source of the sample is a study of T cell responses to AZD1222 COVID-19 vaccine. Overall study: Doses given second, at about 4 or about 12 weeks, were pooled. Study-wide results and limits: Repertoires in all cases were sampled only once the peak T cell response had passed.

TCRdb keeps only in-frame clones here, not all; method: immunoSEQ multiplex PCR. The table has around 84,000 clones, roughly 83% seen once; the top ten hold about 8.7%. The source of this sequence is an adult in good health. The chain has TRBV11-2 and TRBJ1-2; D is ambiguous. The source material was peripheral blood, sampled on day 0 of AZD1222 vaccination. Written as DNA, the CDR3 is TGTGCCAGCAGCACGGAAAACCATTATGGCTACACCTTC. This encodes CASSTENHYGYTF.